This T cell receptor beta chain was observed in a study of blood T cell repertoires in COVID-19. Patients from Seattle were sampled longitudinally, starting during active infection. The data were produced by immunoSEQ multiplex PCR, yet TCRdb's version contains in-frame clones alone and is incomplete. The sample includes approximately 290,000 clones, 89% of them seen just once. The TCR was taken from a woman aged 30 to 39 with COVID-19, enrolled during active disease. The source material was peripheral blood.

The CDR3 sequence: CASSLSLQGGLHGYTF. In DNA form, the CDR3 reads TGTGCCAGCAGTTTATCGTTGCAGGGAGGGCTCCATGGCTACACCTTC. V usage is TRBV28 and J usage is TRBJ1-2, with D possibly being TRBD1 (5 bases). CDR1 is MDHEN and CDR2 is SYDVKM in the germline V gene. Trimming cost V 1 base and J 6 bases, with 18 bases left between them. CDR3 length: 16 amino acids.